Shown below are 10 T cell receptor beta chains from a single sample sequenced in a study of blood T cell repertoires in COVID-19. Here immunoSEQ multiplex PCR was the method, and the copy in TCRdb shows in-frame clones only, minus some. This sample has 150,000 to 200,000 clones, with 80% to 85% found just once. The specimen sequenced was peripheral blood. Every receptor here comes from a woman aged 25 to 39 with acute or convalescent COVID-19.

The J gene is TRBJ2-5, the V gene TRBV4-1, with 8 bases fitting TRBD1. The CDR3 covers 16 residues. Germline assignment: CDR1 MGHRA and CDR2 YSYEKL. Trimming cost V 1 base and J 5 bases; bases outside gene matches: 9. The CDR3 nucleotides read TGCGCCAGCAGCCAAGGGGAGACAGGGGAAAGGGAGACCCAGTACTTC. As protein: CASSQGETGERETQYF.

The chain recombines TRBV21-1 with TRBJ2-7; TRBD1 was called by the table and not checked on the DNA. TRBV21-1 is annotated as a pseudogene. This CDR3 has 14 residues. In DNA form, the CDR3 reads TGTGCCAGCAGCAAAACAGGGAGCTCCTACGAGCAGTACTTC. This gives the protein CASSKTGSSYEQYF.

CDR3 protein: CASSLVASGNTIYF. CDR3 nucleotide sequence: TGTGCCAGCAGCTTAGTAGCCTCTGGAAACACCATATATTTT. This rearrangement joins TRBV13 to TRBJ1-3; D is ambiguous. The length of the CDR3 is 14 residues. Germline assignment: CDR1 PRHDT and CDR2 FYEKMQ (reference sequence). The ends were cut back, 1 base at V and 0 bases at J, with 4 bases in the middle.

V is TRBV5-1 and J is TRBJ1-4; maybe TRBD1 (5 bases). The CDR3 extends over 14 amino acids. Germline CDR1 is SGHRS and CDR2 is YFSETQ. V lost 4 bases and J lost 3, with 10 bases in between. CDR3 amino acids: CASSQGLANEKLFF. As DNA, the CDR3 is TGCGCCAGCAGCCAGGGTTTGGCTAATGAAAAACTGTTTTTT.

V and J are TRBV3-1 (or the pseudogene TRBV3-2) and TRBJ2-2; D might be TRBD2 (6 bases). Germline assignment: CDR1 LGHDT and CDR2 YNNKEL (reference sequence). The CDR3 totals 14 residues. V shed 2 bases and J shed 6 bases, with 10 bases lying between them. The CDR3 bases are TGTGCCAGCAGCCAATCCCCGGGGGCCGGGGAGCTGTTTTTT. Protein sequence: CASSQSPGAGELFF.

This chain connects TRBV18 to TRBJ1-2, with 9 bases matching TRBD1. The CDR3 is made up of 16 amino acids. The V segment lost 6 bases and the J segment 0 bases; nucleotides outside the gene matches: 8. Germline CDR1 and CDR2: KGHSH and LQKENI. The CDR3 coding sequence is TGTGCCAGCTCTCCGGGACAGGGTCGCTCTAACTATGGCTACACCTTC. Amino acid sequence: CASSPGQGRSNYGYTF. Full variable domain (remainder filled in from reference TRBV18 and TRBJ1-2): NAGVMQNPRHLVRRRGQEARLRCSPMKGHSHVYWYRQLPEEGLKFMVYLQKENIIDESGMPKERFSAEFPKEGPSILRIQQVVRGDSAAYFCASSPGQGRSNYGYTFGSGTRLTVV.

The chain combines TRBV28 with TRBJ1-6, with TRBD1 matching over 9 bases. Germline CDR1 MDHEN, CDR2 SYDVKM. With 4 bases clipped from V and 9 bases from J, the junction kept 16 bases outside the gene matches. CDR3 length: 18 residues. For the CDR3, the DNA is TGTGCCAGCAGTTGCTGCCCGAACGGGACAGGGATCACTTCACCCCTCCACTTT. Translation: CASSCCPNGTGITSPLHF.

This chain links TRBV6-2 or TRBV6-3 with TRBJ1-2; maybe TRBD1 (5 bases). The CDR3 contains 13 residues. The germline V gene has CDR1 MNHEY and CDR2 SVGEGT. V gave up 6 bases and J gave up 7 bases, with 15 bases separating them. CDR3 DNA: TGTGCCAGCAGCAACAGGTTGGCGGCTGGCTACACCTTC. Translation gives CASSNRLAAGYTF.

V gene TRBV29-1 combines with J gene TRBJ2-1; 8 bases map to TRBD2. The CDR3 loop spans 19 amino acids. V lost 4 bases, J lost 3 bases, and 20 bases stayed unmatched. Per the germline V gene, CDR1 is SQVTM and CDR2 is ANQGSEA. The CDR3 DNA follows: TGCAGCGTTGTTCTGCGGGGGGCAAGGGGCGGAGGCGGCTACAATGAGCAGTTCTTC. Its protein is CSVVLRGARGGGGYNEQFF.

The genes are TRBV19 and TRBJ2-3; 7 bases align to TRBD1. CDR1 is LNHDA and CDR2 is SQIVND in the germline V gene (reference sequence). This CDR3 is built from 14 residues. The junction had 4 bases not matched to a gene; V was cut back by 5 bases and J by 2 bases. DNA of the CDR3: TGTGCCAGTAGTGCGACAGGGTCCACAGATACGCAGTATTTT. It specifies CASSATGSTDTQYF.